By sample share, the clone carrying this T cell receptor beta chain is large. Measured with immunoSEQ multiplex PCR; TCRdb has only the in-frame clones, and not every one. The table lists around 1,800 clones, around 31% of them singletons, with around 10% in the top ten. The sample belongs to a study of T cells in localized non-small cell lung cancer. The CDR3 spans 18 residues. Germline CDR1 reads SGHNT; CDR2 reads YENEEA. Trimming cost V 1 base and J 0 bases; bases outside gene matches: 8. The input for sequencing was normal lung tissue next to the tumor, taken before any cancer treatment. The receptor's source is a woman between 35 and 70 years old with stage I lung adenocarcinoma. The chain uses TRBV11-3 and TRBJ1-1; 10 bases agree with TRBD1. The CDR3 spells CASSLGMGQGLMNTEAFF. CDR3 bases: TGTGCCAGCAGCTTAGGGATGGGACAGGGGCTGATGAACACTGAAGCTTTCTTT.